The next 2 T cell receptor beta chains were all read from a single sample in a study of blood T cell repertoires in COVID-19. The table came from immunoSEQ multiplex PCR; TCRdb's copy has only in-frame clones and leaves some out. The sample yields 95,000 to 150,000 clones, more than 80% seen once. Specimen: peripheral blood. These receptors originate from an elderly woman with COVID-19, enrolled during active disease.

In this sample, this clone turned up a few times. The rearrangement uses TRBV6-5 and TRBJ2-3; 7 bases agree with TRBD2. The CDR3 runs 15 residues. Germline CDR1 is MNHEY and CDR2 is SVGAGI. J was trimmed by 4 bases and V by 4 bases; bases with no gene match: 8. The CDR3 nucleotides are TGTGCCAGCAGTTCAAGGCGGGAGTTTTCAGATACGCAGTATTTT. Translating it yields CASSSRREFSDTQYF.

V gene TRBV19 combines with J gene TRBJ2-6; tentative D call: TRBD1 (5 bases). The CDR3 runs 16 residues. Germline CDR1 reads LNHDA; CDR2 reads SQIVND (reference sequence). The V end lost 2 bases, the J end lost 3 bases, and 11 bases lay between the germline ends. The CDR3 bases are TGTGCCAGTAGTATACAGGGTCAAGTTGGGGCCAACGTCCTGACTTTC. Its translation: CASSIQGQVGANVLTF.